This TCR beta chain was captured in a study of PD-L1 blockade in urothelial cancer. Profiled with immunoSEQ multiplex PCR; TCRdb holds only in-frame clones, not every one. Found here are under 95,000 clones, 84% of them singletons; the top ten hold over 2%. The time point is: pretreatment peripheral blood. The germline CDR1 and CDR2 sequences are ENHRY and SYGVKD. V was clipped by 10 bases and J by 4 bases, with 23 bases between them. This CDR3 is 15 amino acids long. This clonotype was obtained from a man aged 60 to 75 with urothelial cancer. The chain recombines TRBV10-3 with TRBJ2-7; weak D call: TRBD1 (6 bases). The sequencing here drew on PBMCs, taken around atezolizumab (anti-PD-L1) treatment. The chain's CDR3 is CATVGSAGVTYEQYF. CDR3 coding DNA: TGTGCCACCGTCGGCTCAGCAGGGGTAACTTACGAGCAGTACTTC.